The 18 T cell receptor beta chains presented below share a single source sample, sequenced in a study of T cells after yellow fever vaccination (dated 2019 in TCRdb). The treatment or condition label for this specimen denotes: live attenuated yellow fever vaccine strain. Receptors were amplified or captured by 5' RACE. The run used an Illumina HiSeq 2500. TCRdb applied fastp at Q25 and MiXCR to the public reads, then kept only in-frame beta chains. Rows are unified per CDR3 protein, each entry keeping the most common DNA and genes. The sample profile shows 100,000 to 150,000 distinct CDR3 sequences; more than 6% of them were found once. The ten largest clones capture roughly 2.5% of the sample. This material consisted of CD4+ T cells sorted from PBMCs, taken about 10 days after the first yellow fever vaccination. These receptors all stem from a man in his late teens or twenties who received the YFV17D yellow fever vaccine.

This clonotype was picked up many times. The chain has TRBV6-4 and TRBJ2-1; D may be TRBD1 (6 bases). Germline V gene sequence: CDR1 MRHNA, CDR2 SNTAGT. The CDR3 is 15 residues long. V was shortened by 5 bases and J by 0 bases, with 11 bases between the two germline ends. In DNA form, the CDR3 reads TGTGCCAGCAGTCAGGGGTTAAGCTCCTACAATGAGCAGTTCTTC. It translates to CASSQGLSSYNEQFF.

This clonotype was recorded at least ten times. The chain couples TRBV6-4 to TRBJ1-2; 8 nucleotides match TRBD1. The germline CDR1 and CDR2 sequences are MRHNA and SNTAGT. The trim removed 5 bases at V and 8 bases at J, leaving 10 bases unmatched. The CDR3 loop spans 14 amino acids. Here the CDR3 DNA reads TGTGCCAGCAGTAGCACCACAGGGGGACGAGGCTACACCTTC. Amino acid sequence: CASSSTTGGRGYTF.

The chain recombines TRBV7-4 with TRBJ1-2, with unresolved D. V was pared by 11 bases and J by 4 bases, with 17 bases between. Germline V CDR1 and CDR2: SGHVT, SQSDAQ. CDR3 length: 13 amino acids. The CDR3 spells CASTKQVSYGYTF. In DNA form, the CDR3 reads TGTGCCTCCACCAAGCAGGTAAGCTATGGCTACACCTTC.

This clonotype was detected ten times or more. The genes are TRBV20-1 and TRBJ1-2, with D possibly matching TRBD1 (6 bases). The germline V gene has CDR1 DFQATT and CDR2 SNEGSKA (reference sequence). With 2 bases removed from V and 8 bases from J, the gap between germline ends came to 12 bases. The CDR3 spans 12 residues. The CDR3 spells CSARTYREGYTF. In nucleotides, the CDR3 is TGCAGTGCTAGAACCTACAGGGAAGGCTACACCTTC.

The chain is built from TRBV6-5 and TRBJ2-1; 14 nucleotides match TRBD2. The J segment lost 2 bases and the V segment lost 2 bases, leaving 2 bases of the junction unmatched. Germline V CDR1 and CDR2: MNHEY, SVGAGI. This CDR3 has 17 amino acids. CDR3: CASSYTGLAGAYNEQFF. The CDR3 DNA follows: TGTGCCAGCAGTTACACGGGACTAGCGGGGGCCTACAATGAGCAGTTCTTC.

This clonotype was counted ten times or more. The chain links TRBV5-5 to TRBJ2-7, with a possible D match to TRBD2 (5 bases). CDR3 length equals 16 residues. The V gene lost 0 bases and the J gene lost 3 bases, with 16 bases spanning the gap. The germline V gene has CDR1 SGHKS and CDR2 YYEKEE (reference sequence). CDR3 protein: CASSLAADPGDYEQYF. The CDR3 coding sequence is TGTGCCAGCAGCTTGGCCGCTGACCCCGGGGACTACGAGCAGTACTTC.

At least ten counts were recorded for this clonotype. The CDR3 spells CASSLSGGAGADTQYF. In DNA, the CDR3 is TGTGCCAGCAGCTTAAGCGGGGGGGCCGGGGCGGATACGCAGTATTTT. This rearrangement joins TRBV7-2 to TRBJ2-3, with TRBD2 matching 10 bases. After removal of 2 bases from V and 6 bases from J, the junction contained 8 bases not matched to a gene. The CDR3 has 16 amino acids. CDR1 and CDR2 from the germline V gene are SGHTA and FQGNSA.

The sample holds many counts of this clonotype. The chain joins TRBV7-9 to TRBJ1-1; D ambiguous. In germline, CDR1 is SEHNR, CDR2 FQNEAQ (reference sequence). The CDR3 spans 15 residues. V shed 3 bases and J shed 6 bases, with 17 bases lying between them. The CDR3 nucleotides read TGTGCCAGCAGCTTTATTTTTGGTCCACGCGCTGAAGCTTTCTTT. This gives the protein CASSFIFGPRAEAFF.

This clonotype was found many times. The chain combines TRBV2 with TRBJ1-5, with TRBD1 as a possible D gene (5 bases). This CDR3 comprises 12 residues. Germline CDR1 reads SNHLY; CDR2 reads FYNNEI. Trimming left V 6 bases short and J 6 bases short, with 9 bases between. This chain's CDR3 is CASSGDGQPQHF. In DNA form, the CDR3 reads TGTGCCAGCAGCGGGGACGGTCAGCCCCAGCATTTT.

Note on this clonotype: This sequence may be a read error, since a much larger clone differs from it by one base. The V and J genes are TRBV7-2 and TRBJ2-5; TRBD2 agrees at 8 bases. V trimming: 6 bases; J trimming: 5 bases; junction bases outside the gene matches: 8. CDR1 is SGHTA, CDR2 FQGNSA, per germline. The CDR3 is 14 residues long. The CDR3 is CASSLTGGCETQYF. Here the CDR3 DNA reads TGTGCCAGCAGTTTGACGGGGGGGTGTGAGACCCAGTACTTC.

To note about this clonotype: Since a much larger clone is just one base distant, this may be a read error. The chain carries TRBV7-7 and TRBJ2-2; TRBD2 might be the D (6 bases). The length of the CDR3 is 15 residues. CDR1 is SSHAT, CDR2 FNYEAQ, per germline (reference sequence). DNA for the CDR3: TGTACTAGCAGCTTAGGGAGGCCGAGGACCGGGGAGCTGTTTTTT. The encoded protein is CTSSLGRPRTGELFF. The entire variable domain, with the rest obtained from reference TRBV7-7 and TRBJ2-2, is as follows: GAGVSQSPRYKVTKRGQDVTLRCDPISSHATLYWYQQALGQGPEFLTYFNYEAQPDKSGLPSDRFSAERPEGSISTLTIQRTEQRDSAMYRCTSSLGRPRTGELFFGEGSRLTVL.

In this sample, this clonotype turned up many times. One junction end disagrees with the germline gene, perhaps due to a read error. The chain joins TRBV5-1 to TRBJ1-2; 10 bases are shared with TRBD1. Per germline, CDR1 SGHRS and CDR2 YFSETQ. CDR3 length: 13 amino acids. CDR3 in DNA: TGTGCCAGCAGTCTTGGACAGGGGGATGGCTACACCTTC. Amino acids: CASSLGQGDGYTF.

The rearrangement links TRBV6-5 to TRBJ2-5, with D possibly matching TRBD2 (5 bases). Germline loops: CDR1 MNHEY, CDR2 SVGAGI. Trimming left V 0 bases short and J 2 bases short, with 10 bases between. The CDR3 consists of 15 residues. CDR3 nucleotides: TGTGCCAGCAGTTACTCAAGACTAACACAAGAGACCCAGTACTTC. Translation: CASSYSRLTQETQYF.

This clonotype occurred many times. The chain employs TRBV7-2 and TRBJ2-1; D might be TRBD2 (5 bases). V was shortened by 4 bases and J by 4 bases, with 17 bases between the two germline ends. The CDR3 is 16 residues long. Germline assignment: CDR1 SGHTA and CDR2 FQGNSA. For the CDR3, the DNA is TGTGCCAGCAGCTCCCGCGGACTTTCTGTGTACAATGAGCAGTTCTTC. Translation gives CASSSRGLSVYNEQFF.

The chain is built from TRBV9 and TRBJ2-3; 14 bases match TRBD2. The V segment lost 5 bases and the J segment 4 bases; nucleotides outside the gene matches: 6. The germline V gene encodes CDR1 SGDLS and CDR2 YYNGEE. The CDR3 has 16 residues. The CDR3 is CASSQGTSGGSDTQYF. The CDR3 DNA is TGTGCCAGCAGTCAGGGGACTAGCGGGGGTTCAGATACGCAGTATTTT.

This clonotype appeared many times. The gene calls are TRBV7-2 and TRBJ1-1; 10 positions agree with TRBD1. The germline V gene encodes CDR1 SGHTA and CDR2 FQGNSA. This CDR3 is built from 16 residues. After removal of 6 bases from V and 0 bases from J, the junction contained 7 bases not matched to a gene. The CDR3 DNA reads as TGTGCCAGCAGGCCAAGGGACAGGGGCCTGAACACTGAAGCTTTCTTT. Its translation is CASRPRDRGLNTEAFF. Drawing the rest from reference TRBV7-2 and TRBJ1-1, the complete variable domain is GAGVSQSPSNKVTEKGKDVELRCDPISGHTALYWYRQSLGQGLEFLIYFQGNSAPDKSGLPSDRFSAERTGGSVSTLTIQRTQQEDSAVYLCASRPRDRGLNTEAFFGQGTRLTVV.

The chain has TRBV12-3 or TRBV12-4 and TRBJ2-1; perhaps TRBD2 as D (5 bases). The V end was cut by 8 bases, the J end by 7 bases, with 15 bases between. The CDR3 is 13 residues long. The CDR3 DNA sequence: TGTGCCAGCGTGAGGGCCATGCGAAATGAGCAGTTCTTC. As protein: CASVRAMRNEQFF.

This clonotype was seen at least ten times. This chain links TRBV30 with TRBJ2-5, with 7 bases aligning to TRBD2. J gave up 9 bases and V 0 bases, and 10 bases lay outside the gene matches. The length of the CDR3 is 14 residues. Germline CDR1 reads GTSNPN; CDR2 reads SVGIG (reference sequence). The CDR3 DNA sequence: TGTGCCTGGAGTGTCGGGACCCCTGGGGGGGCCCAGTACTTC. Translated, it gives CAWSVGTPGGAQYF.